One TCR beta chain is described in this entry. As yet, its antigen is unknown. These data belong to a study of blood T cells in healthy people across ages. Regarding the study as a whole: The unknown donor CMV status may have confounded expanded clonotype changes.

The V gene's germline CDR1 is SGHRS and CDR2 YFSETQ. The CDR3 extends over 15 amino acids. Losses at the gene ends were 10 bases for V and 0 bases for J; bases not matched to a gene: 10. The authors extracted at least 5.5 micrograms of total RNA per sample. A J-beta primer mix and a sample-barcoded 5' primer were used in a second PCR of roughly 6 to 11 cycles. The template-switch adaptor was a 5' adaptor with 12 random nucleotides. It tagged each cDNA molecule. TCRdb re-derived calls from the 5' RACE reads in MiXCR, one entry per CDR3 protein. The sample lists over 1.5 million distinct CDR3 sequences, 49% occurring once.

Material: blood. The genes are TRBV5-1 and TRBJ2-3, with TRBD2 matching over 8 bases. The TCR comes from a woman aged 40 to 50 in good health. Written as DNA, the CDR3 is TGCGCCGCCGCCGCGGGGGGAACTAGCACAGATACGCAGTATTTT. Its translation is CAAAAGGTSTDTQYF. Using reference TRBV5-1 and TRBJ2-3 for the parts outside the CDR3, the full variable domain is KAGVTQTPRYLIKTRGQQVTLSCSPISGHRSVSWYQQTPGQGLQFLFEYFSETQRNKGNFPGRFSGRQFSNSRSEMNVSTLELGDSALYLCAAAAGGTSTDTQYFGPGTRLTVL.